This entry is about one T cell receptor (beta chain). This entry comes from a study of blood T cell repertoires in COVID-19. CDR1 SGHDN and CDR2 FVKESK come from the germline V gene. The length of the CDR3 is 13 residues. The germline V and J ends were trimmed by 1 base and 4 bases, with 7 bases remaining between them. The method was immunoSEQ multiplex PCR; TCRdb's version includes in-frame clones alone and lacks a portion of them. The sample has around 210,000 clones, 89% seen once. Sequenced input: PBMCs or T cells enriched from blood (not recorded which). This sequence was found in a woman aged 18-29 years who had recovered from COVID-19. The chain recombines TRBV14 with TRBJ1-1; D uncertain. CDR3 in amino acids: CASSQGRVTEAFF. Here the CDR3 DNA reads TGTGCCAGCAGCCAAGGGAGAGTCACTGAAGCTTTCTTT.